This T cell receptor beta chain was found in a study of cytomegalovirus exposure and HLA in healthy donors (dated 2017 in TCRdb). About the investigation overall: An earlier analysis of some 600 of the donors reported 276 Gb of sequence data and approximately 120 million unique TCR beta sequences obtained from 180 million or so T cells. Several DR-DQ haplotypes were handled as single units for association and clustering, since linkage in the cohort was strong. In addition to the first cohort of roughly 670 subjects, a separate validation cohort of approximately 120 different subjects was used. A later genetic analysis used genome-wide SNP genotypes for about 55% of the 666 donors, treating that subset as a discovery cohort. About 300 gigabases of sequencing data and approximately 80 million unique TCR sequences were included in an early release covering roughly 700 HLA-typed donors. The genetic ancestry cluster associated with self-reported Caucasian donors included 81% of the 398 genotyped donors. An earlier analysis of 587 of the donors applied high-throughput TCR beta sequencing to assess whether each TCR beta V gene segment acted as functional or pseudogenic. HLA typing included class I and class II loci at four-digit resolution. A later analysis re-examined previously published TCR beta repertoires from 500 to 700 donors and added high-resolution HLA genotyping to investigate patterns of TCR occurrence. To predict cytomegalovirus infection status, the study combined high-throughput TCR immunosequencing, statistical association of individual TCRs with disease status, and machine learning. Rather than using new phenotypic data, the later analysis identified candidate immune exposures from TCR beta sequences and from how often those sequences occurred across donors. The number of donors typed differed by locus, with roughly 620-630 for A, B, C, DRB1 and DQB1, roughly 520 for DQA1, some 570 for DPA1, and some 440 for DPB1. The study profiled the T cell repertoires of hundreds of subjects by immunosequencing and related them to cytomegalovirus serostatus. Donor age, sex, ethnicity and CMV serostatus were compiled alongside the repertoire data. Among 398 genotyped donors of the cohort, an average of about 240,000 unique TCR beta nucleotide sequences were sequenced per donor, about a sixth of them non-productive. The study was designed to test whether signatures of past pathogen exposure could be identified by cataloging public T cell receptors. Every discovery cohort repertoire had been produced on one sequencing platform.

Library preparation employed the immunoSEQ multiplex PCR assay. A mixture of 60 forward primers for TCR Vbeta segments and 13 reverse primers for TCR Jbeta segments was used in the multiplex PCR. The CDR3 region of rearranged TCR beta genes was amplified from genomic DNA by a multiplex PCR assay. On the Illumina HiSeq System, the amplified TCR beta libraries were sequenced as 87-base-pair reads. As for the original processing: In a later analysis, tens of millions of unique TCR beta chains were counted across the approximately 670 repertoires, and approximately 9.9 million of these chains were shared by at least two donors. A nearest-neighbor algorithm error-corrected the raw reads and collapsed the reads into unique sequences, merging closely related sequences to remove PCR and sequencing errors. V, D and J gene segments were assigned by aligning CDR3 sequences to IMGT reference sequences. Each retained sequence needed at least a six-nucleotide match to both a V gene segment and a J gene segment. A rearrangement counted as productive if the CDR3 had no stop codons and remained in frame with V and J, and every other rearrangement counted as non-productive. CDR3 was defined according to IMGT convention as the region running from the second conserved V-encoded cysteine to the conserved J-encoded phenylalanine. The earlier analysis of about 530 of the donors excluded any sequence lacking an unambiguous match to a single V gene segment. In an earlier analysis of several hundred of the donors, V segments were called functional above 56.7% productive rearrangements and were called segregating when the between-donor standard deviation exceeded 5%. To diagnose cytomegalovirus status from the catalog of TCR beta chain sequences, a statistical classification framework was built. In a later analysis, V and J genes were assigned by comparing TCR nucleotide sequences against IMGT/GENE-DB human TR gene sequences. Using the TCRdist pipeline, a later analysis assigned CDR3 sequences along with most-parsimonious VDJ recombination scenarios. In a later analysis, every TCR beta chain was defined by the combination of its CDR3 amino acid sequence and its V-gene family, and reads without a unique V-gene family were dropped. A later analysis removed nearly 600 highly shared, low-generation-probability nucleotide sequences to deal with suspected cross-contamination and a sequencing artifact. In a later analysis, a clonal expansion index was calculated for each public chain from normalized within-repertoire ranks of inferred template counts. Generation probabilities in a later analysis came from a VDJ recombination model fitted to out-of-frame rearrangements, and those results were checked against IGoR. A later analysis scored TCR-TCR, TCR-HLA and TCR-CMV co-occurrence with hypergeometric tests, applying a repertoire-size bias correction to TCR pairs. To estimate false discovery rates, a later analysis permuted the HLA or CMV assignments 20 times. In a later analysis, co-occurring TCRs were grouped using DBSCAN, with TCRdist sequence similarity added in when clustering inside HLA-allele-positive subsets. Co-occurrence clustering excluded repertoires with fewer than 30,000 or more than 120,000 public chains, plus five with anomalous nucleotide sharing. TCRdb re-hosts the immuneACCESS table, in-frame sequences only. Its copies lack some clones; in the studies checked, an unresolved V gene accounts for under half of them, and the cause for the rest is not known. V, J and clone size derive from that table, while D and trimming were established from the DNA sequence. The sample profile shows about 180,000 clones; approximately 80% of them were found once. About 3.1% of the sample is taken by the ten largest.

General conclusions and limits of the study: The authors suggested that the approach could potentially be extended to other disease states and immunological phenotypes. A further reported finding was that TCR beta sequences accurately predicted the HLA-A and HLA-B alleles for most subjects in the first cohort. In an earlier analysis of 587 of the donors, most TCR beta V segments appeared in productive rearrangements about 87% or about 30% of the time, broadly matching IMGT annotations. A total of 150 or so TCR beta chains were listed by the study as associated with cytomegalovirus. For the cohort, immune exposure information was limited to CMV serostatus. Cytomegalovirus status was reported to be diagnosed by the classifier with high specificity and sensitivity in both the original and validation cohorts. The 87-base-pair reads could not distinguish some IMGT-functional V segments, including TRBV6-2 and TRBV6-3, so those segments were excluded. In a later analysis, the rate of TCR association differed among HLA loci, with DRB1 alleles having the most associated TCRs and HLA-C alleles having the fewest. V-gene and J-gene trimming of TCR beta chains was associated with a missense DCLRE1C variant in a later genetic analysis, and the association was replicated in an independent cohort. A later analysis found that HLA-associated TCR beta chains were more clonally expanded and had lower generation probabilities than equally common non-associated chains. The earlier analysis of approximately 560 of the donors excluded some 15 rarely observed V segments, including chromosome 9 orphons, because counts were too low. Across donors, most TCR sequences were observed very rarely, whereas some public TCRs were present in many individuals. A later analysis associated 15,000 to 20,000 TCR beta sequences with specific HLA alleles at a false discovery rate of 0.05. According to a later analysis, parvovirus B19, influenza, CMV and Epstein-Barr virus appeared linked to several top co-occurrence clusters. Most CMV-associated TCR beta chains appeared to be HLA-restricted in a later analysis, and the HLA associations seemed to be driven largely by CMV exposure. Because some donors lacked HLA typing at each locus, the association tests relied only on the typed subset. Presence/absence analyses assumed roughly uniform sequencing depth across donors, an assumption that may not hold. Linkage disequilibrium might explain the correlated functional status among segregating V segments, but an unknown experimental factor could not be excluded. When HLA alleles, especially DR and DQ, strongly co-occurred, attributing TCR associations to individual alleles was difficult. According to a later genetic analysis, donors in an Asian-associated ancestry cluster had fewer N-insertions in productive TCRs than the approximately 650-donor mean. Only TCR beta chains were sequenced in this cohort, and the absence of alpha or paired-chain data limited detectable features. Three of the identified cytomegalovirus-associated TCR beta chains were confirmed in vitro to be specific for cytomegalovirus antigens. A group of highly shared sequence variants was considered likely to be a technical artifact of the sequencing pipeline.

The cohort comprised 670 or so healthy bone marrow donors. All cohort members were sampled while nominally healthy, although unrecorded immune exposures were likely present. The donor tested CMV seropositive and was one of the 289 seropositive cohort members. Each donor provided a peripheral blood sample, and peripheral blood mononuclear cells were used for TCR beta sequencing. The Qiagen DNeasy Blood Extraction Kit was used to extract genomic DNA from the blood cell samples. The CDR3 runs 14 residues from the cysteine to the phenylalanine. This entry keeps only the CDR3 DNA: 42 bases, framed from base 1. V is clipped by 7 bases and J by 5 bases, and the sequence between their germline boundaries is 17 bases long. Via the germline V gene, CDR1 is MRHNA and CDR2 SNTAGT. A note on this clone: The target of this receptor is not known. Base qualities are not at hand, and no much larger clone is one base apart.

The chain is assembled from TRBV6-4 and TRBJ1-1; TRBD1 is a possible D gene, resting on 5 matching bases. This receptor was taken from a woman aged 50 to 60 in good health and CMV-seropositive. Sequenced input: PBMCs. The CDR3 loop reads CASTPTWGDTEAFF. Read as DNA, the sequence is TGTGCCAGCACTCCGACTTGGGGGGATACTGAAGCTTTCTTT.